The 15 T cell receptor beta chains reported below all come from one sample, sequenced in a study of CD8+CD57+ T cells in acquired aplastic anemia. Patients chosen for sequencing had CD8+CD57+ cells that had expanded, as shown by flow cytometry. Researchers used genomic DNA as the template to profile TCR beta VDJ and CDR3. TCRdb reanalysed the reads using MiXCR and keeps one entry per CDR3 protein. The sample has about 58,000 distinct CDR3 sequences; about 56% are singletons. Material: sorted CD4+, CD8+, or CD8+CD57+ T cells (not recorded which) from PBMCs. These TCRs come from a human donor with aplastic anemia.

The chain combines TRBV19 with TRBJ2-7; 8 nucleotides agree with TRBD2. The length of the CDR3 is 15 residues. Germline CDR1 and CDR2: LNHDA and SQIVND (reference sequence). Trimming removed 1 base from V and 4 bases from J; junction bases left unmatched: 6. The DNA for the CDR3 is TGTGCCAGTAGTATAGCGGCGGGAGGTGCGTACGAGCAGTACTTC. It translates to CASSIAAGGAYEQYF.

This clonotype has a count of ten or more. The CDR3 sequence is CASSVPGLARETQYF. CDR3 coding DNA: TGTGCCAGCAGCGTTCCGGGACTAGCGAGAGAGACCCAGTACTTC. The rearrangement uses TRBV12-3 or TRBV12-4 and TRBJ2-5; 10 nucleotides agree with TRBD2. Trimming removed 6 bases from V and 4 bases from J; junction bases left unmatched: 8. This CDR3 region has 15 residues.

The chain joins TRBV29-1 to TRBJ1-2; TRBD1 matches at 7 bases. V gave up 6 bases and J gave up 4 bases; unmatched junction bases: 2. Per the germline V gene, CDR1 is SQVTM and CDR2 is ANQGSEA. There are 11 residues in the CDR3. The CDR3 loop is CSVRDSYGYTF. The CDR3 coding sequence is TGCAGCGTAAGGGACAGCTATGGCTACACCTTC.

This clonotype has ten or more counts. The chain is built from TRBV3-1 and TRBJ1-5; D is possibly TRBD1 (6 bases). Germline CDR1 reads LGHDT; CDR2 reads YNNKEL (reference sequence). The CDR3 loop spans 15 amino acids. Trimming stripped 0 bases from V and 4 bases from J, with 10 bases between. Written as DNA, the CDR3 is TGTGCCAGCAGCCAAGATGGGAGGGGGAATCAGCCCCAGCATTTT. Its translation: CASSQDGRGNQPQHF.

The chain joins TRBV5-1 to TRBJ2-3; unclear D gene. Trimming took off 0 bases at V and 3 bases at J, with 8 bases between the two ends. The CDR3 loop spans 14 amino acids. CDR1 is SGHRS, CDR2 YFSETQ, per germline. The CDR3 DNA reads TGCGCCAGCAGCTTGGCCGTGGGAACAGATACGCAGTATTTT. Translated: CASSLAVGTDTQYF.

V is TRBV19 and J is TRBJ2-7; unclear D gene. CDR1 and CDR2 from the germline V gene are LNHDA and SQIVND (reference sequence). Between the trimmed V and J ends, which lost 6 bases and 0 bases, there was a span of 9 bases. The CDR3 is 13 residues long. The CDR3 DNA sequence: TGTGCCAGTAGGGGATTTAGCTCCTACGAGCAGTACTTC. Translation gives CASRGFSSYEQYF.

The CDR3 sequence is CASSFRGSTDTQYF. CDR3 coding DNA: TGTGCCAGCAGTTTTCGAGGCAGCACAGATACGCAGTATTTT. The chain couples TRBV25-1 to TRBJ2-3; D remains unclear. The germline V and J ends were trimmed by 5 bases and 0 bases, with 9 bases remaining between them. Germline CDR1 MGHDK, CDR2 SYGVNS. CDR3 length equals 14 residues.

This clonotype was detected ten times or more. The CDR3 sequence is CASSQDRDYEQYV. In DNA, the CDR3 is TGCGCCAGCAGCCAAGACAGAGACTACGAGCAGTACGTC. The V call is TRBV4-1, the J call TRBJ2-7, with no clear D. CDR3 length: 13 residues. Germline V CDR1 and CDR2: MGHRA, YSYEKL. Trimming took off 0 bases at V and 3 bases at J, with 6 bases between the two ends.

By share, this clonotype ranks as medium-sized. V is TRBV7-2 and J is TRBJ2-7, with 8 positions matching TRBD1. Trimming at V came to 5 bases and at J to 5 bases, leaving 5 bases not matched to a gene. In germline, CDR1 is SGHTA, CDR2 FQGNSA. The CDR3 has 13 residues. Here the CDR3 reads CASSRTGRDEQYF. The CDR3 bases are TGTGCCAGCAGCCGGACAGGGCGGGACGAGCAGTACTTC.

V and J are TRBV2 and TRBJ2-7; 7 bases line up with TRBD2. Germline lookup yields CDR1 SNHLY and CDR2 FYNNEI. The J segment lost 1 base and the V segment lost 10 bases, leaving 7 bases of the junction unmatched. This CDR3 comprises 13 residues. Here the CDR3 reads CATLGLGSYEQYF. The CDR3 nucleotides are TGTGCCACCCTAGGACTAGGTTCCTACGAGCAGTACTTC. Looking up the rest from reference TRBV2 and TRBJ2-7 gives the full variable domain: EPEVTQTPSHQVTQMGQEVILRCVPISNHLYFYWYRQILGQKVEFLVSFYNNEISEKSEIFDDQFSVERPDGSNFTLKIRSTKLEDSAMYFCATLGLGSYEQYFGPGTRLTVT.

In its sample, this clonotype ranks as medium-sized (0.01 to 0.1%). The CDR3 loop reads CATSLLAGVNEQFF. CDR3 bases: TGTGCCACCAGTCTACTAGCGGGAGTCAATGAGCAGTTCTTC. V and J are TRBV24-1 and TRBJ2-1, with 11 bases lining up with TRBD2. The trim removed 6 bases at V and 6 bases at J, leaving 3 bases unmatched. The CDR3 runs 14 residues. Germline loops: CDR1 KGHDR, CDR2 SFDVKD.

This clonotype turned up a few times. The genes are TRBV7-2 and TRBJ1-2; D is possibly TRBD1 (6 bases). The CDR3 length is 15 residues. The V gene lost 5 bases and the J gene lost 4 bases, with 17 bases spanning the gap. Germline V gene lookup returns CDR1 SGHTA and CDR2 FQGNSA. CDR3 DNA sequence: TGTGCCAGCAGCACCTCTACAGGGTTTGCCTATGGCTACACCTTC. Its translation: CASSTSTGFAYGYTF.

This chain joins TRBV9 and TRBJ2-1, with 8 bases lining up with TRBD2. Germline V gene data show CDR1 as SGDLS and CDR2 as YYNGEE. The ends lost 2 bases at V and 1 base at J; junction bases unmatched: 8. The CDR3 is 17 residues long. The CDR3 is CASSVGLGVPSYNEQFF. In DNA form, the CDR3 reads TGTGCCAGCAGCGTGGGACTAGGCGTTCCATCCTACAATGAGCAGTTCTTC.

This CDR3 is CASSRIANTEAFF. The CDR3 coding sequence is TGTGCCAGCAGCCGCATAGCGAACACTGAAGCTTTCTTT. The gene calls are TRBV7-2 and TRBJ1-1; D not certain. V was pared by 5 bases and J by 1 base, with 8 bases between. CDR3 length equals 13 residues. Germline loops: CDR1 SGHTA, CDR2 FQGNSA. Looking up the rest from reference TRBV7-2 and TRBJ1-1 gives the full variable domain: GAGVSQSPSNKVTEKGKDVELRCDPISGHTALYWYRQSLGQGLEFLIYFQGNSAPDKSGLPSDRFSAERTGGSVSTLTIQRTQQEDSAVYLCASSRIANTEAFFGQGTRLTVV.

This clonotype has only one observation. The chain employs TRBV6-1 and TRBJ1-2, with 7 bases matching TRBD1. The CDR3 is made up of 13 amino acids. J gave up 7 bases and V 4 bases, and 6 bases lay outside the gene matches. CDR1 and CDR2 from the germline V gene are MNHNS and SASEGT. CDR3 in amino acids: CASSATGVGGYTF. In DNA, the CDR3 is TGTGCCAGCAGTGCCACAGGGGTAGGTGGCTACACCTTC.